This T cell receptor beta chain emerged from a study of shared clonotypes between healthy human individuals (dated by TCRdb to about 2020). Turning to the overall study: A couple of women and a few men aged 18 to 49 years were included in the cohort. For each donor, CD4 naive and CD4 memory were each run on three plates, CD8 naive on two plates, and CD8 memory on one plate. The study deeply sequenced blood TCR repertoires of about 5 healthy adults to estimate repertoire size and the extent of clonotype sharing between individuals. Libraries were prepared and TCR repertoires were sequenced by different laboratories using diverse techniques, in order to increase sequencing depth and limit assay-specific biases. Each donor's leukapheresis produced roughly between roughly 0.85 and 9 billion PBMCs.

V trim: 6 bases; J trim: 2 bases; unmatched bases: 11. Sequences WSHSY (CDR1) and SAAADI (CDR2) are obtained from the germline V gene. The CDR3, cysteine through phenylalanine, is 18 amino acids long. Only the CDR3 DNA is retained, 54 bases long and in frame from the first base. TCR CDR3 regions were amplified from genomic DNA by multiplex PCR using the deep immunoSEQ assay. Extracted genomic DNA from each cell subset was distributed evenly across all wells of several immunoSEQ 96-well plates, and each plate was treated as a replicate. Each replicate PCR for sorted subsets received around 210 ng genomic DNA, equal to 28,000 or so T cell genomes. Purified libraries were quantified with a Qubit 3.0 fluorometer, sized on a Bioanalyzer 2100, and re-quantified with the KAPA Library Quantification kit. Every immunoSEQ 96-well plate was sequenced on a dedicated single-read 150-cycle Illumina NextSeq 550 flow cell. Per the authors' processing: Because only junctional sequences without quality scores were contained in the immunoSEQ output, filtering matching that applied to full-length reads could not be performed. Sequences were annotated with PyIR, a Python wrapper for IgBLAST v1.9, using IMGT germline references to assign V/J genes and CDR3. Reads with weak V/J assignments (E-value above 1e-6), missing CDR3, stop codons, out-of-frame junctions, or ambiguous translated residues were removed. V3J clonotypes were defined as sequences sharing the same inferred V gene, J gene, and CDR3 amino acid sequence. The percentage overlap between two repertoires was calculated by dividing the number of shared unique clonotypes by the size of the smaller repertoire. RTK rarefaction, the Chao1 estimator, and Recon v2.1 estimates of unobserved clonotypes were used to assess repertoire richness. Generation probabilities were computed with OLGA for all TCRbeta clonotypes obtained by the gDNA method from four donors. TCRdb stores this immuneACCESS table with in-frame sequences only. Part of the clones is absent; in the studies checked, under half of the shortfall reflects unresolved V genes, and no reason is known for the rest. V and J calls and clone size come straight from that table; D and trimming were deduced from the DNA. The sample profile shows roughly 700,000 clones; over 65% of them were found once. The ten largest make up less than 2% of the sample.

Points the paper makes about the study in general: Across a few donors, around 5% of naive CD4, approximately 3.6% of naive CD8, about 2% of memory CD4, and over 0.35% of memory CD8 clonotypes were shared. Based on pairwise subsampling, the degree of clonotype sharing among donors was expected to be affected by sequencing depth. Because the study included a small number of donors, the genetic and exposure-history diversity represented was limited. Rarefaction of sorted-subset datasets indicated incomplete sequencing despite the large sequencing depth. Only blood was sampled, and tissue TCR repertoires likely differ from those in blood. Compared with non-shared clonotypes, clonotypes shared by all four sorted-subset donors had higher generation probabilities. Estimated clonotype richness was generally larger for naive than for memory subsets.

For this clone: Its antigen remains unidentified. Base quality data are lacking; no much larger clone is found one base away.

The donors were healthy, HIV-negative adults who had no recently reported acute infections or vaccinations. Every donor was a Caucasian adult living in Nashville, Tennessee, USA. Magnetic negative selection was used to enrich CD4+ T cells, after which naive cells were positively selected on CD45RA and the negative fraction became the memory subset. After blood collection by leukapheresis, PBMCs were isolated using Ficoll-Histopaque density gradient centrifugation and then cryopreserved in the vapor phase of liquid nitrogen. Purity and quantity of every magnetically sorted T cell population were checked by analytical flow cytometry. Genomic DNA was isolated from every sorted fraction and measured by UV absorbance on a Nanodrop 2000c.

Recombination connected TRBV10-2 to TRBJ2-7, with 15 central nucleotides matching TRBD2. The receptor's source is a woman aged 25-40 years in good health. The sequenced material came from memory CD4+ T cells sorted from blood. The cell subset or site label here, explained by the study, means: CD45RA-negative fraction. The CDR3 region reads CASSRTSGRARDTYEQYF. Here is the DNA: TGCGCCAGCAGCCGGACTAGCGGGAGGGCCAGGGATACCTACGAGCAGTACTTC.